The present TCR beta chain was sequenced within a study of blood T cell repertoires in COVID-19. For the study at large: Sources were T cells, B-cell-depleted T cells, or PBMCs; the material itself was cDNA or gDNA.

Here immunoSEQ multiplex PCR was the method, and the copy in TCRdb shows in-frame clones only, minus some. The sample gives 250,000 to 350,000 clones, roughly 82% of which show up once; 1.5% to 2% is in the top ten. J was trimmed by 2 bases and V by 5 bases; bases with no gene match: 7. The CDR3 is made up of 15 amino acids. Germline V gives CDR1 SNHLY, CDR2 FYNNEI. This receptor was taken from a woman aged 45-59 years with acute or convalescent COVID-19. This rearrangement joins TRBV2 to TRBJ2-7; 9 positions match TRBD2. Material for sequencing was peripheral blood. CDR3 in amino acids: CASSSLAGWAYEQYF. The CDR3, as DNA: TGTGCCAGCAGTTCCCTAGCGGGGTGGGCCTACGAGCAGTACTTC.